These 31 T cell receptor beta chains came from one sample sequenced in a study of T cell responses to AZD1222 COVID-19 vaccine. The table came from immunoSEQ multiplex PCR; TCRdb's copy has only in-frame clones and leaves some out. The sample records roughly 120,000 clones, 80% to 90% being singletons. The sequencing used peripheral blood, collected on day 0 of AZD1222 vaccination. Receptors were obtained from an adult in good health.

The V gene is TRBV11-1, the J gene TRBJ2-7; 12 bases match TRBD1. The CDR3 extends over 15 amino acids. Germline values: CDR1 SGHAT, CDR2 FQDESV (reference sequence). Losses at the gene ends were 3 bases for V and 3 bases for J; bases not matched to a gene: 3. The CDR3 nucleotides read TGTGCCAGCAGCTTTGGGACAGGGGGCGTCTACGAGCAGTACTTC. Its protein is CASSFGTGGVYEQYF.

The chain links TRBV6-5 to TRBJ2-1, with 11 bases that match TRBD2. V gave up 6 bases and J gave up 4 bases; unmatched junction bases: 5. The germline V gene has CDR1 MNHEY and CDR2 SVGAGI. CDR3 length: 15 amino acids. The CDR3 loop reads CASRMGLAVYNEQFF. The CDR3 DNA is TGTGCCAGCAGGATGGGACTAGCGGTTTACAATGAGCAGTTCTTC.

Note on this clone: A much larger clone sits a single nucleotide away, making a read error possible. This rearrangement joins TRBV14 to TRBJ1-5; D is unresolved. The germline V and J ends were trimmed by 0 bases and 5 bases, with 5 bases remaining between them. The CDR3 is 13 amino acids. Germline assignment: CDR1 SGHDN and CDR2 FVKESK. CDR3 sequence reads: CASSQDRDQPQHF. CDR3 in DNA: TGTGCCAGCAGCCAAGATAGGGATCAGCCCCAGCATTTT.

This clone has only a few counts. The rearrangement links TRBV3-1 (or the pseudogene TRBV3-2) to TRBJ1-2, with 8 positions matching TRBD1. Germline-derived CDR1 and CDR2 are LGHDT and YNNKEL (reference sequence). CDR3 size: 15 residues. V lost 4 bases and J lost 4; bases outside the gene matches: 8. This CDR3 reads CASSPTGAPSYGYTF. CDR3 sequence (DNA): TGTGCCAGCAGCCCGACAGGGGCCCCTTCCTATGGCTACACCTTC.

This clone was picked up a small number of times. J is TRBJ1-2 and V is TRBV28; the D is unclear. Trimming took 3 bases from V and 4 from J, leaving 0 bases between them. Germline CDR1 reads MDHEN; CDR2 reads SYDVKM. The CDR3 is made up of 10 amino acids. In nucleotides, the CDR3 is TGTGCCAGCAGTTTCTATGGCTACACCTTC. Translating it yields CASSFYGYTF.

CDR3 nucleotide sequence: TGTGCCAGCAGTTACCTCAATGAGCAGTTCTTC. Amino acids: CASSYLNEQFF. The V call is TRBV6-2 or TRBV6-3, the J call TRBJ2-1, with unresolved D. In germline, CDR1 is MNHEY, CDR2 SVGEGT. The CDR3 spans 11 residues. The ends were cut back, 2 bases at V and 6 bases at J, with 2 bases in the middle.

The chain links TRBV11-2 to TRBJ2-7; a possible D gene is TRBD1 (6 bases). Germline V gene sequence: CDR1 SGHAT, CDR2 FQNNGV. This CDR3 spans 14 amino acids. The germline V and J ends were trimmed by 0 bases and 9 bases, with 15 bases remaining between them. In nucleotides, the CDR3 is TGTGCCAGCAGCTTAGATGGGACACGCGTTGTGCAGTACTTC. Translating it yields CASSLDGTRVVQYF.

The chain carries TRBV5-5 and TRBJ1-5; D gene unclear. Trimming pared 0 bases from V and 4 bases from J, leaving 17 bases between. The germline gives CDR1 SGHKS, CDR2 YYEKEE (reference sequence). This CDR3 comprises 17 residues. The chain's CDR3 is CASSLEGTSSWNQPQHF. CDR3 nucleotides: TGTGCCAGCAGCTTGGAGGGCACTAGTTCTTGGAATCAGCCCCAGCATTTT.

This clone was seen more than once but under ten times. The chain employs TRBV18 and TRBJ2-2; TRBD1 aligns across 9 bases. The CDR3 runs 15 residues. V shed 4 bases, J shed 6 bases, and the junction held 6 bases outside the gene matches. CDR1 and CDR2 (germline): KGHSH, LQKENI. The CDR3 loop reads CASSQPTGGPGELFF. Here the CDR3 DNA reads TGTGCCAGCTCACAACCGACAGGGGGTCCCGGGGAGCTGTTTTTT.

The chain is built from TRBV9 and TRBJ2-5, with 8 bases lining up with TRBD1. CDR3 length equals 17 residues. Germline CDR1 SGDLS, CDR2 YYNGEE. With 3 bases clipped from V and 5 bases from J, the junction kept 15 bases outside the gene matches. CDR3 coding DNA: TGTGCCAGCAGCGCCGTGACAGGGGTTACGTTTAGGGAGACCCAGTACTTC. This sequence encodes CASSAVTGVTFRETQYF.

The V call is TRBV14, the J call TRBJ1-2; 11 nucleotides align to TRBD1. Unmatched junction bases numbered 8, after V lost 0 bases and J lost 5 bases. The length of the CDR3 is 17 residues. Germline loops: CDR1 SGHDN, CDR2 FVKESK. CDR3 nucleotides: TGTGCCAGCAGCCAAGATTTGTTGGGGACAGGGGGTTATGGCTACACCTTC. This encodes CASSQDLLGTGGYGYTF.

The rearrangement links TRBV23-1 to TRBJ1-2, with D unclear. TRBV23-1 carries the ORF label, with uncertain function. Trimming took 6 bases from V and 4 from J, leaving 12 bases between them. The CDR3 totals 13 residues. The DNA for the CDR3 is TGCGCCAGCAGCCCCTGGGAGGGCTATGGCTACACCTTC. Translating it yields CASSPWEGYGYTF.

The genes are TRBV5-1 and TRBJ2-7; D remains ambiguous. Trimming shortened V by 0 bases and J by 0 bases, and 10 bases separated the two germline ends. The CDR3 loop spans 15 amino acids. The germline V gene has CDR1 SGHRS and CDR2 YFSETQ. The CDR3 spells CASSLGQIASYEQYF. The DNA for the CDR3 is TGCGCCAGCAGCTTGGGTCAGATTGCCTCCTACGAGCAGTACTTC.

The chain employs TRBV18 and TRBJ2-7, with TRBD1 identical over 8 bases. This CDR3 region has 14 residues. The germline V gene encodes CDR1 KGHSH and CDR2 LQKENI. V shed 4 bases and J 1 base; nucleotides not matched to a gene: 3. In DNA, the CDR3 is TGTGCCAGCTCACTAACAGGGGGGTCCTACGAGCAGTACTTC. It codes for CASSLTGGSYEQYF.

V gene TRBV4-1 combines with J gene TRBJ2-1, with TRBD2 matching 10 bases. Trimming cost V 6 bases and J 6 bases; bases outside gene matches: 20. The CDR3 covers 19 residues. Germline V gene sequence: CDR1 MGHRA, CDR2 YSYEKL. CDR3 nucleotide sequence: TGCGCCAGCAGGGATCTGACGGGGTTACTAGCGGGGAAGGTCAATGAGCAGTTCTTC. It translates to CASRDLTGLLAGKVNEQFF.

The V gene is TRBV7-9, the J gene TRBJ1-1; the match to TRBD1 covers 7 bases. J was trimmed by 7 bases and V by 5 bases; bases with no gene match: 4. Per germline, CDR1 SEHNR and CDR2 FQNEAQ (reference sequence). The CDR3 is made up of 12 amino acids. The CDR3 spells CASSKTGNEAFF. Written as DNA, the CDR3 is TGTGCCAGCAGCAAGACAGGGAATGAAGCTTTCTTT.

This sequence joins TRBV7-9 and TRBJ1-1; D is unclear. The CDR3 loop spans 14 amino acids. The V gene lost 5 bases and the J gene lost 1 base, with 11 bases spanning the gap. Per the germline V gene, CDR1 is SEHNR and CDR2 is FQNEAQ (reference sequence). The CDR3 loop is CASSPLGENTEAFF. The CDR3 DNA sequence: TGTGCCAGCAGCCCCCTGGGAGAGAACACTGAAGCTTTCTTT.

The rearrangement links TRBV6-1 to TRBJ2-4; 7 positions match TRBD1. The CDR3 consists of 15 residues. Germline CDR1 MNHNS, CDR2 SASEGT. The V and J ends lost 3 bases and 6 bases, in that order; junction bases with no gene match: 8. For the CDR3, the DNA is TGTGCCAGCAGTGAGTATACAGGGGTCTTAAACATTCAGTACTTC. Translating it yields CASSEYTGVLNIQYF.

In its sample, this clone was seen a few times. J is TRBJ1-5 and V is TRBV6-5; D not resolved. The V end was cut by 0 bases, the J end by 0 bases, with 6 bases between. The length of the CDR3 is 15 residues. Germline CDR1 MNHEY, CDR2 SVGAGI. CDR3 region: CASSYSQYSNQPQHF. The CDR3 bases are TGTGCCAGCAGTTACTCCCAATATAGCAATCAGCCCCAGCATTTT.

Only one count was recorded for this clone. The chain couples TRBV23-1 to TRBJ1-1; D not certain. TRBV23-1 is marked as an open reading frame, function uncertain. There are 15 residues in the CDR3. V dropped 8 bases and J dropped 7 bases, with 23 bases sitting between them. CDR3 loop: CASPGAGSRTYEAFF. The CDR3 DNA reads TGCGCCAGCCCCGGAGCGGGGAGTAGAACTTATGAAGCTTTCTTT.

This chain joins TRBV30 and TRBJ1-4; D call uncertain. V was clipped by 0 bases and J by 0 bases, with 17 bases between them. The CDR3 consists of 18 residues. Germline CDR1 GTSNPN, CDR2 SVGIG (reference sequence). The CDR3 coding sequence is TGTGCCTGGAGTGTCGATCGGCCGACTTTTGCAACTAATGAAAAACTGTTTTTT. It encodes CAWSVDRPTFATNEKLFF.

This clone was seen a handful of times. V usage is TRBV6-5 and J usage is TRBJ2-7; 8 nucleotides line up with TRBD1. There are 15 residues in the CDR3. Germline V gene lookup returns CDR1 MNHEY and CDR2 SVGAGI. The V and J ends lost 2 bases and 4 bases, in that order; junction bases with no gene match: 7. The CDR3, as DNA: TGTGCCAGCAGTTACGTTGGACAGGGCAGGTACGAGCAGTACTTC. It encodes CASSYVGQGRYEQYF.

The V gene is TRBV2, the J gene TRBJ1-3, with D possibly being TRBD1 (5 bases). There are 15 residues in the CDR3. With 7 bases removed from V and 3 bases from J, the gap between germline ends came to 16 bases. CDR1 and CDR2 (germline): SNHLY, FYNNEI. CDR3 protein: CASIRASEGGNTIYF. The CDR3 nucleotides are TGTGCCAGCATCAGGGCCTCCGAAGGTGGAAACACCATATATTTT.

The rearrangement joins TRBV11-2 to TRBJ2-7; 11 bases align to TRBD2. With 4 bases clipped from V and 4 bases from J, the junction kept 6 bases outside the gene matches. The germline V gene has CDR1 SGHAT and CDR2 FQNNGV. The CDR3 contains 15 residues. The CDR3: CASSSAGTSGYEQYF. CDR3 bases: TGTGCCAGCAGCTCCGCCGGGACTAGCGGATACGAGCAGTACTTC.

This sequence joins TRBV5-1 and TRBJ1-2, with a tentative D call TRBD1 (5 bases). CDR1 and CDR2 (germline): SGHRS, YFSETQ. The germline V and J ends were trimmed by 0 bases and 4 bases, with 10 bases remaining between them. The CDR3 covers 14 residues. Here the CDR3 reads CASSLEGPPYGYTF. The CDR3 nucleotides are TGCGCCAGCAGCTTGGAGGGACCACCCTATGGCTACACCTTC.

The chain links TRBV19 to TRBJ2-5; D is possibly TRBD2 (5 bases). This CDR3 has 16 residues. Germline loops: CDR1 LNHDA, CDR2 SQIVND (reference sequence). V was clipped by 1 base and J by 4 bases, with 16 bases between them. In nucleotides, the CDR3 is TGTGCCAGTAGTATAGTGCCGGGGTCGTTTGGAGAGACCCAGTACTTC. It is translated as CASSIVPGSFGETQYF.

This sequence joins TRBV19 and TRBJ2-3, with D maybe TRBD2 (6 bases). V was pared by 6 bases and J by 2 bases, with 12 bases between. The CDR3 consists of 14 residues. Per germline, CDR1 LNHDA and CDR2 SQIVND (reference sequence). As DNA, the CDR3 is TGTGCCAGTAGATTAAGGGACTTCACAGATACGCAGTATTTT. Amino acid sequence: CASRLRDFTDTQYF.

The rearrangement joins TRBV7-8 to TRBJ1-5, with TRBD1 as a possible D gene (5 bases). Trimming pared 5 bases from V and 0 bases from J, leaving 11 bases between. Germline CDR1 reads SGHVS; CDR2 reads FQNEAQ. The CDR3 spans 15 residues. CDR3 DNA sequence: TGTGCCAGCAGCCCAGGACACAATAGCAATCAGCCCCAGCATTTT. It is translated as CASSPGHNSNQPQHF. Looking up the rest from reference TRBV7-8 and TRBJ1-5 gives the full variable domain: GAGVSQSPRYKVAKRGQDVALRCDPISGHVSLFWYQQALGQGPEFLTYFQNEAQLDKSGLPSDRFFAERPEGSVSTLKIQRTQQEDSAVYLCASSPGHNSNQPQHFGDGTRLSIL.

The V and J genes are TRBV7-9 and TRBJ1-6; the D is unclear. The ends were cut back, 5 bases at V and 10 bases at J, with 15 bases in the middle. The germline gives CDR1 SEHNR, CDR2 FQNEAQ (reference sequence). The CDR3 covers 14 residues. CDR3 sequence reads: CASSPIEGKSPLHF. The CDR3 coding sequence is TGTGCCAGCAGCCCTATTGAAGGGAAATCACCCCTCCACTTT.

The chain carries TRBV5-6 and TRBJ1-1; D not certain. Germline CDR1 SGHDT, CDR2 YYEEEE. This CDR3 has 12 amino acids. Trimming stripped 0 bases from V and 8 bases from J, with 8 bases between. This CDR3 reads CASSLGAREAFF. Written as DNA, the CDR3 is TGTGCCAGCAGCTTGGGGGCTCGGGAAGCTTTCTTT.

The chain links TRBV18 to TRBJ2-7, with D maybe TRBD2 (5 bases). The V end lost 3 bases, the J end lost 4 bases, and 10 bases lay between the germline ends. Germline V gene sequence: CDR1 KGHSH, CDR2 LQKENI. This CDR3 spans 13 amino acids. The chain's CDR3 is CASSPAPGYEQYF. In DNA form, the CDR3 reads TGTGCCAGCTCACCGGCGCCGGGATACGAGCAGTACTTC.